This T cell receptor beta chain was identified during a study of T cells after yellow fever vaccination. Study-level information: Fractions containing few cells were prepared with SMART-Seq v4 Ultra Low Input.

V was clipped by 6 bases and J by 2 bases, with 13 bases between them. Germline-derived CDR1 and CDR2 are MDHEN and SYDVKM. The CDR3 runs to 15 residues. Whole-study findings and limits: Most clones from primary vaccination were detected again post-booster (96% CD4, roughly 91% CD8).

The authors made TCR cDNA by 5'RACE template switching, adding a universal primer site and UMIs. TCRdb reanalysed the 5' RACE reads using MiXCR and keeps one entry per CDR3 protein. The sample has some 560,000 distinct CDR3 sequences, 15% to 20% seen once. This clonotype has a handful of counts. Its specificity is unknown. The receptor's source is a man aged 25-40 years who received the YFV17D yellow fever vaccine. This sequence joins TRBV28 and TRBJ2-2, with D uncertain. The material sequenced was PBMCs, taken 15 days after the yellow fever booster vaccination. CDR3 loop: CASSIFKKNTGELFF. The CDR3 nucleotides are TGTGCCAGCAGCATCTTTAAGAAAAACACCGGGGAGCTGTTTTTT.